Below, 13 T cell receptor beta chains from the same sample are listed, as sequenced in a study of T cell responses to AZD1222 COVID-19 vaccine. TCRdb keeps only in-frame clones here, not all; method: immunoSEQ multiplex PCR. The sample lists 120,000 to 150,000 clones, about 91% occurring once. The specimen was peripheral blood, collected on day 0 of MenACWY control vaccination. The receptors stem from an adult in good health.

V and J are TRBV4-3 and TRBJ1-1; D is perhaps TRBD1 (5 bases). Germline loops: CDR1 LGHNA, CDR2 YSLEER. The CDR3 covers 14 residues. With 0 bases removed from V and 6 bases from J, the gap between germline ends came to 11 bases. CDR3 in DNA: TGCGCCAGCAGCCAAGATATAGCGACAGCTGAAGCTTTCTTT. It encodes CASSQDIATAEAFF.

The table lists this clone with a count of one. The chain uses TRBV5-1 and TRBJ1-4; 7 bases align to TRBD1. This CDR3 spans 16 amino acids. Germline V gene data show CDR1 as SGHRS and CDR2 as YFSETQ. The J segment lost 4 bases and the V segment lost 1 base, leaving 7 bases of the junction unmatched. CDR3 in DNA: TGCGCCAGCAGCTTGCAGGGGCAGGGGGATAATGAAAAACTGTTTTTT. Its protein product is CASSLQGQGDNEKLFF.

The V and J genes are TRBV3-1 (or the pseudogene TRBV3-2) and TRBJ2-7; 8 positions agree with TRBD2. V was pared by 4 bases and J by 1 base, with 9 bases of the junction left unmatched. Germline CDR1 LGHDT, CDR2 YNNKEL (reference sequence). The CDR3 has 16 amino acids. The CDR3 nucleotides read TGTGCCAGCAGCCCCCTCTTCACTAGCGGATCCTACGAGCAGTACTTC. Its translation is CASSPLFTSGSYEQYF.

As to this clone: The sample holds other DNA sequences that translate to the same CDR3. The genes are TRBV10-3 and TRBJ2-3; D call uncertain. Germline CDR1 ENHRY, CDR2 SYGVKD. The CDR3 totals 12 residues. Deletions cut 0 bases from V and 6 bases from J, with 4 bases between. CDR3 loop: CAISESTDTQYF. The DNA for the CDR3 is TGTGCCATCAGTGAGTCGACTGATACGCAGTATTTT.

A single count supports this clone. The chain couples TRBV11-3 to TRBJ1-6, with 7 positions matching TRBD1. V lost 5 bases, J lost 4 bases, and 8 bases stayed unmatched. Germline V gene sequence: CDR1 SGHNT, CDR2 YENEEA. The CDR3 is 16 residues long. The CDR3 region has the DNA TGTGCCAGCAGCGGGGCCGGGACAGAATATAATTCACCCCTCCACTTT. Residues: CASSGAGTEYNSPLHF.

This clone was found once. The J gene is TRBJ2-5, the V gene TRBV18; 10 bases fit TRBD2. Germline V gene lookup returns CDR1 KGHSH and CDR2 LQKENI. This CDR3 has 16 residues. V shed 2 bases and J 5 bases; nucleotides not matched to a gene: 8. The CDR3 protein is CASSPVGTSAAETQYF. The CDR3 DNA is TGTGCCAGCTCACCAGTCGGGACTAGCGCCGCGGAGACCCAGTACTTC.

This clone was recorded only once. This chain links TRBV30 with TRBJ2-7; the D gene is possibly TRBD1 (6 bases). This CDR3 is 12 amino acids long. V dropped 5 bases and J dropped 6 bases, with 14 bases sitting between them. CDR1 and CDR2 (germline): GTSNPN, SVGIG (reference sequence). In DNA, the CDR3 is TGTGCCTGGGCCGACAGGTCGCTCGAGCAGTACTTC. Amino acids: CAWADRSLEQYF.

DNA of the CDR3: TGTGCCAGTGGACTCCCTCTATTTTCTGAAGCTTTCTTT. Translating gives CASGLPLFSEAFF. The V and J genes are TRBV19 and TRBJ1-1, with D uncertain. The length of the CDR3 is 13 residues. CDR1 is LNHDA and CDR2 is SQIVND in the germline V gene (reference sequence). The V and J ends lost 8 bases and 6 bases respectively, with 16 bases between them.

The sample holds one count of this clone. The chain joins TRBV5-4 to TRBJ1-6; D is possibly TRBD1 (5 bases). The CDR3 covers 15 residues. V gave up 5 bases and J gave up 14 bases, with 23 bases separating them. Germline V gives CDR1 SGHNT, CDR2 YYREEE (reference sequence). The CDR3 protein is CASSSPGDGGRALHF. Here the CDR3 DNA reads TGTGCCAGCAGTTCCCCGGGGGACGGGGGACGGGCCCTCCACTTT.

This chain connects TRBV27 to TRBJ1-2; D is unclear. The CDR3 is 14 residues long. The V gene lost 5 bases and the J gene lost 0 bases, with 10 bases spanning the gap. Looked up from germline, CDR1 is MNHEY and CDR2 is SMNVEV (reference sequence). CDR3 in DNA: TGTGCCAGCAGTCCCGCCGCACCTAACTATGGCTACACCTTC. This codes for CASSPAAPNYGYTF.

This chain connects TRBV7-2 to TRBJ2-5, with 8 bases that match TRBD2. The CDR3 length is 15 residues. Germline V gene lookup returns CDR1 SGHTA and CDR2 FQGNSA. J gave up 4 bases and V 1 base, and 5 bases lay outside the gene matches. Here the CDR3 reads CASSLGRLAGETQYF. The CDR3 coding sequence is TGTGCCAGCAGCTTAGGGCGTCTAGCGGGAGAGACCCAGTACTTC.

CDR3 in amino acids: CASSGRHLRGFYGYTF. The CDR3 nucleotides are TGTGCCAGCAGCGGTAGACACCTCCGGGGGTTCTATGGCTACACCTTC. The chain couples TRBV9 to TRBJ1-2, with D perhaps TRBD1 (5 bases). The V gene lost 3 bases and the J gene lost 4 bases, with 19 bases spanning the gap. The V gene's germline CDR1 is SGDLS and CDR2 YYNGEE. The CDR3 totals 16 residues.

The CDR3 spells CASSGTGQSGELFF. The CDR3 DNA is TGCGCCAGCAGCGGGACAGGCCAATCCGGGGAGCTGTTTTTT. The chain uses TRBV10-2 and TRBJ2-2, with TRBD1 matching over 8 bases. The CDR3 loop spans 14 amino acids. Germline values: CDR1 WSHSY, CDR2 SAAADI. V lost 6 bases to trimming and J lost 6 bases; unmatched junction nucleotides: 6.